This T cell receptor beta chain was captured in a study of response to subunit inactivated influenza vaccine. Overall study results and limits: Only a handful of new T cells, the authors suggested, are recruited with each seasonal influenza vaccination.

The germline V gene encodes CDR1 WSHSY and CDR2 SAAADI. V shed 0 bases and J shed 4 bases, with 12 bases lying between them. The CDR3 extends over 15 amino acids. TCRdb used MiXCR to reprocess the RT-PCR reads, holding one entry per CDR3 protein. Here the sample spans around 850,000 distinct CDR3 sequences, under 20% being singletons. Concerning this clonotype itself: Its antigen is unknown.

The sample in question was PBMCs from blood, obtained about 5 days after vaccination. The chain couples TRBV10-2 to TRBJ1-2; perhaps TRBD1 as D (5 bases). This receptor was identified in a man aged 45-65 years who received an inactivated influenza vaccine. The CDR3 DNA reads as TGCGCCAGCAGTGAGTCTCCCACTAGGGGCTATGGCTACACCTTC. Translating it yields CASSESPTRGYGYTF.